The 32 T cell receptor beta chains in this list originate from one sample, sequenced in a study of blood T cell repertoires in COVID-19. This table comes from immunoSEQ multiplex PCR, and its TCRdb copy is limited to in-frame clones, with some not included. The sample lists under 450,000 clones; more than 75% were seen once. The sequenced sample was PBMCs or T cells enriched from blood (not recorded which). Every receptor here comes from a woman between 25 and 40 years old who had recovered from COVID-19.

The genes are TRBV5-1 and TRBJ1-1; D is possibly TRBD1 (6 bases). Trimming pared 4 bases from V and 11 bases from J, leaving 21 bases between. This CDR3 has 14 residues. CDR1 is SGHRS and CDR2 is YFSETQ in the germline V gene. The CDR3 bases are TGCGCCAGCAGCCAACCGGGACACCTACTTGGGGCTTTCTTT. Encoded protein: CASSQPGHLLGAFF.

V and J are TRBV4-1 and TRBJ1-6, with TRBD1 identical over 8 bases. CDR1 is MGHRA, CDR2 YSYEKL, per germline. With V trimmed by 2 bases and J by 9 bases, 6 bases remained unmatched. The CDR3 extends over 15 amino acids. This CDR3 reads CASSQPDREGSPLHF. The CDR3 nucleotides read TGCGCCAGCAGCCAACCGGACAGGGAGGGTTCACCCCTCCACTTT.

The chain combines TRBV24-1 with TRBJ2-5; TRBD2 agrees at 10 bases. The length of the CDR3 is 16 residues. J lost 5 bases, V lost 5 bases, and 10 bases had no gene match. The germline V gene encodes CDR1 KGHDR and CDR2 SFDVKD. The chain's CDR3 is CATSGPSGSPRETQYF. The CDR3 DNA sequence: TGTGCCACCAGTGGCCCTAGCGGGAGCCCAAGGGAGACCCAGTACTTC.

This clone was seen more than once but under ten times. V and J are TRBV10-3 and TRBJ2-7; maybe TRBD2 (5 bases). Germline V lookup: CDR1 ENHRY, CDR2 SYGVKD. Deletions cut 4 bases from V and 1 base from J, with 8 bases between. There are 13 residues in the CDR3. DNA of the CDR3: TGTGCCATCAGTGTCCGGGGTTCCTACGAGCAGTACTTC. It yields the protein CAISVRGSYEQYF.

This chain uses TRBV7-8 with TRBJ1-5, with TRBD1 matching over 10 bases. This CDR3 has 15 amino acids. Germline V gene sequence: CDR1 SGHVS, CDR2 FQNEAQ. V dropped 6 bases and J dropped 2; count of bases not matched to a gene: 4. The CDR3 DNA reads TGTGCCAGCAGAACCGGGACAGGGGGCAATCAGCCCCAGCATTTT. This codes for CASRTGTGGNQPQHF.

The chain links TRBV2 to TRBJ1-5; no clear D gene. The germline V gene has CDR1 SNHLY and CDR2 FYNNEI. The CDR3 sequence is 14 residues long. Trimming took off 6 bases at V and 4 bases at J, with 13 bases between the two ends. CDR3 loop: CASSPQLANQPQHF. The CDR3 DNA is TGTGCCAGCAGCCCCCAATTAGCGAATCAGCCCCAGCATTTT.

CDR3 sequence: CASTQQGIEEKLFF. CDR3 nucleotides: TGTGCCAGCACCCAACAGGGAATCGAGGAAAAACTGTTTTTT. The rearrangement links TRBV28 to TRBJ1-4, with D possibly matching TRBD1 (6 bases). CDR3 length equals 14 residues. Germline loops: CDR1 MDHEN, CDR2 SYDVKM. The V end was cut by 7 bases, the J end by 8 bases, with 17 bases between.

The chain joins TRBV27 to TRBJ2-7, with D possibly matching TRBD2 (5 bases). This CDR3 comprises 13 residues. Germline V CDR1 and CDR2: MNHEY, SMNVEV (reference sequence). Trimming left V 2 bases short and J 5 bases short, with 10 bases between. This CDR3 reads CASSLTGVHEQYF. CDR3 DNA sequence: TGTGCCAGCAGTTTAACCGGGGTTCACGAGCAGTACTTC.

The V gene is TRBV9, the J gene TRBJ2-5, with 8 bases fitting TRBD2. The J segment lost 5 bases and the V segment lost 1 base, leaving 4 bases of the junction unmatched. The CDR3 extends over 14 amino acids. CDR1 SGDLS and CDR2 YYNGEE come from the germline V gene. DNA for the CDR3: TGTGCCAGCAGCGTATTCGGCGGGGGGGAGACCCAGTACTTC. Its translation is CASSVFGGGETQYF.

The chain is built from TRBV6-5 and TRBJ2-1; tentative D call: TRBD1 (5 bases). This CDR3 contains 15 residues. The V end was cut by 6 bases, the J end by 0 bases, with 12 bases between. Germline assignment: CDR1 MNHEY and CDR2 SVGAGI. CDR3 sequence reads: CASRDQGFSYNEQFF. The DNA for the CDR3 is TGTGCCAGCAGGGACCAGGGCTTCTCCTACAATGAGCAGTTCTTC.

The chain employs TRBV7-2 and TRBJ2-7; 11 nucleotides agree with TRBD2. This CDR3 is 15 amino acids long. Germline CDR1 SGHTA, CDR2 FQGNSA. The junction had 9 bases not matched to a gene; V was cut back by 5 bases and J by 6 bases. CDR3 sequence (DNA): TGTGCCAGCAGCGGCGCCGGGACTAGCGGTGGCGAGCAGTACTTC. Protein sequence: CASSGAGTSGGEQYF.

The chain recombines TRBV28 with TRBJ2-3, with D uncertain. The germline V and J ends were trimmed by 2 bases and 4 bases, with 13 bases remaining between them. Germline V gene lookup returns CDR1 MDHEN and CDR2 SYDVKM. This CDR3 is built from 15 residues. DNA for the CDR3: TGTGCCAGCAGTTTAATGTGGCGGTCCGCAGATACGCAGTATTTT. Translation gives CASSLMWRSADTQYF. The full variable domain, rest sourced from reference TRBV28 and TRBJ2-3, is DVKVTQSSRYLVKRTGEKVFLECVQDMDHENMFWYRQDPGLGLRLIYFSYDVKMKEKGDIPEGYSVSREKKERFSLILESASTNQTSMYLCASSLMWRSADTQYFGPGTRLTVL.

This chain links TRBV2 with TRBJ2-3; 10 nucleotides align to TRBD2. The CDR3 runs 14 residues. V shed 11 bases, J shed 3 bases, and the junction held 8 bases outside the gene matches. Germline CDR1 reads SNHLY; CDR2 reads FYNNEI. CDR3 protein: CASQRTSGTDTQYF. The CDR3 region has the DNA TGTGCCTCCCAACGGACTAGCGGAACAGATACGCAGTATTTT.

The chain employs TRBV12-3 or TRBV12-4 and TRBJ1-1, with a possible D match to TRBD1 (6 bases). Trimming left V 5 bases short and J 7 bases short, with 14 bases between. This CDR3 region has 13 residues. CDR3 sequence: CASSTETGFEAFF. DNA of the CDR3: TGTGCCAGCAGTACTGAAACAGGGTTTGAAGCTTTCTTT.

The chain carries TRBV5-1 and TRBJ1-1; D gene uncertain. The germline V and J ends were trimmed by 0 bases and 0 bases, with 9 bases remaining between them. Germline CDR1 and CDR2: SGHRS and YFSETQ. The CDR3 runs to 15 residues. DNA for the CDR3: TGCGCCAGCAGCTTGGGGCATGCAGTGAACACTGAAGCTTTCTTT. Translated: CASSLGHAVNTEAFF.

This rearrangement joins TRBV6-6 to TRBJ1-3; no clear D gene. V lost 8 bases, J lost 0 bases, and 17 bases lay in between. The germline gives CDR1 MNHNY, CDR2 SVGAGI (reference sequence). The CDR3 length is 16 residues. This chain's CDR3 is CASSWRSNLSGNTIYF. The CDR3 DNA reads TGTGCCAGCTCGTGGCGGAGTAACCTCTCTGGAAACACCATATATTTT.

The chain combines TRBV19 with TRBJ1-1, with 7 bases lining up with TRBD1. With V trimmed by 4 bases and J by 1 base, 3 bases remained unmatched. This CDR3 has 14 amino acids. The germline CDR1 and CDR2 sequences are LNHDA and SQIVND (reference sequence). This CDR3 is CASSTGDRNTEAFF. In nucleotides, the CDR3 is TGTGCCAGTAGTACTGGGGACAGGAACACTGAAGCTTTCTTT.

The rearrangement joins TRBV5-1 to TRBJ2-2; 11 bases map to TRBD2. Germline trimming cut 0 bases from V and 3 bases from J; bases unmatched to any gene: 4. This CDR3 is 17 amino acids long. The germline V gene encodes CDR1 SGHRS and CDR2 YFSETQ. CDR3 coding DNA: TGCGCCAGCAGCTTGGCTCTAGCGGGGGGCCACACCGGGGAGCTGTTTTTT. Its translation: CASSLALAGGHTGELFF.

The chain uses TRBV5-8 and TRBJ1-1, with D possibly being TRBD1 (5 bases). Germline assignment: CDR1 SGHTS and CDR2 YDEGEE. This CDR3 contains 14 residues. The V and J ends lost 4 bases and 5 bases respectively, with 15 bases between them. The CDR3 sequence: CASSVLGEDTEAFF. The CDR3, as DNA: TGTGCCAGCAGCGTTTTGGGGGAGGATACTGAAGCTTTCTTT.

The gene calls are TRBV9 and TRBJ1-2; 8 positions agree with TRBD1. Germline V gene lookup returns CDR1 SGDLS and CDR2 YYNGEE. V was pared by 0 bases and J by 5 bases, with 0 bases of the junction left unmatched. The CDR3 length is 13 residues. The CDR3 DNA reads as TGTGCCAGCAGCGTAGGGACAGGGTATGGCTACACCTTC. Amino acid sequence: CASSVGTGYGYTF.

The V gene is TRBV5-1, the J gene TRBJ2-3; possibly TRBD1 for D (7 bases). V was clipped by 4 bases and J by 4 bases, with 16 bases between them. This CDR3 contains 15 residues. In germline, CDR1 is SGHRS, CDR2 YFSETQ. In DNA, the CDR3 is TGCGCCAGCAGCGCGAACAGGGGAGGCGCAGATACGCAGTATTTT. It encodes CASSANRGGADTQYF.

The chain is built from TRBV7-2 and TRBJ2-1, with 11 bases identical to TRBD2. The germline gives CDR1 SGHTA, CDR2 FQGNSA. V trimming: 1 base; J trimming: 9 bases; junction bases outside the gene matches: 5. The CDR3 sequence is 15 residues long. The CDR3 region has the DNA TGTGCCAGCAGCTTAGTGGGGACTAGCGGAGGTGAGCAGTTCTTC. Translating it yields CASSLVGTSGGEQFF.

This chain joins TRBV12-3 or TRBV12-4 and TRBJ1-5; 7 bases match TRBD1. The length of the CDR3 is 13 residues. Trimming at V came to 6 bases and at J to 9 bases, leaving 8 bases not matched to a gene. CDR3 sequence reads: CASSPTGAGPQHF. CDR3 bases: TGTGCCAGCAGCCCAACAGGGGCAGGGCCCCAGCATTTT.

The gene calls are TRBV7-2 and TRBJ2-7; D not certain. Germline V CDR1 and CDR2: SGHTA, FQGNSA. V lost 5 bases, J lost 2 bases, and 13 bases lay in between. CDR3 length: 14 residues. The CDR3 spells CASSPSNAAYEQYF. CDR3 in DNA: TGTGCCAGCAGCCCATCTAATGCCGCCTACGAGCAGTACTTC.

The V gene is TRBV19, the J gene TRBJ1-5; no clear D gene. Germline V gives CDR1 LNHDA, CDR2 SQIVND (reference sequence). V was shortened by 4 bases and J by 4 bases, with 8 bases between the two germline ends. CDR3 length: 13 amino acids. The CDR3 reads CASSNGQNQPQHF. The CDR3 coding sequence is TGTGCCAGTAGTAATGGTCAGAATCAGCCCCAGCATTTT.

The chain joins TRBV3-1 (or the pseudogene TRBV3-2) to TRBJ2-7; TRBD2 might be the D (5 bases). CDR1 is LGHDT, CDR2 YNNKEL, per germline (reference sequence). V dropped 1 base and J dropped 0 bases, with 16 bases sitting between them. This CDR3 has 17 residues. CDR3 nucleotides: TGTGCCAGCAGCCAAGGCGGTCCTAGCCAAAGCTCCTACGAGCAGTACTTC. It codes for CASSQGGPSQSSYEQYF.

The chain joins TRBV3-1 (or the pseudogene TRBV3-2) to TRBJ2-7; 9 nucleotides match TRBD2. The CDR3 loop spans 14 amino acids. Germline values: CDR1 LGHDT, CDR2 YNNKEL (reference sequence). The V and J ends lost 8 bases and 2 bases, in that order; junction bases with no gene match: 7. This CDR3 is CASSPGLATYEQYF. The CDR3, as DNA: TGTGCCAGCTCCCCGGGACTAGCAACCTACGAGCAGTACTTC.

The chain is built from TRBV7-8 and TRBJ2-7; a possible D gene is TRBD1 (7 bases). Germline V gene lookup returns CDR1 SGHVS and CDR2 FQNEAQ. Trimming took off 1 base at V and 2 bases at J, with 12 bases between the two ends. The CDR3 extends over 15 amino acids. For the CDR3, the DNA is TGTGCCAGCAGCTTAGAGGGGGGACAGACCTACGAGCAGTACTTC. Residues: CASSLEGGQTYEQYF.

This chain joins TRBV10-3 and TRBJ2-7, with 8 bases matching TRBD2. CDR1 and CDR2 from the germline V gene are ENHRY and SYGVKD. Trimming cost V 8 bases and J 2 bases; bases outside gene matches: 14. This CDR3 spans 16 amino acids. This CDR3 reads CAIGPTTSERTYEQYF. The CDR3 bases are TGTGCCATCGGACCGACGACTAGCGAAAGAACCTACGAGCAGTACTTC.

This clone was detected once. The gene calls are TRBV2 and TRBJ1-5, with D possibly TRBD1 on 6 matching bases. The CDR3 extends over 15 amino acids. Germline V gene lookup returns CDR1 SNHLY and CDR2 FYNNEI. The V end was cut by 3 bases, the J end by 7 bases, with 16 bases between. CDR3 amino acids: CASSDLNPQGQPQHF. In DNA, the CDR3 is TGTGCCAGCAGTGACCTGAACCCACAGGGACAGCCCCAGCATTTT.

In DNA, the CDR3 is TGTGCCAGCAGCGGAGGGAGCACCTACGAGCAGTACTTC. Encoded protein: CASSGGSTYEQYF. The chain recombines TRBV5-4 with TRBJ2-7; TRBD2 might be the D (6 bases). CDR3 size: 13 residues. V was pared by 4 bases and J by 2 bases, with 10 bases between. Germline CDR1 SGHNT, CDR2 YYREEE (reference sequence).

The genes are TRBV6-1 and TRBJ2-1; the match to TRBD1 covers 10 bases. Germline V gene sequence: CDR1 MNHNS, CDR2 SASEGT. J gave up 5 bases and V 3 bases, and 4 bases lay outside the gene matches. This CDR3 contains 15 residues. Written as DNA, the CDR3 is TGTGCCAGCAGTGAGGGACAGGGGTTAGACAATGAGCAGTTCTTC. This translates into CASSEGQGLDNEQFF.